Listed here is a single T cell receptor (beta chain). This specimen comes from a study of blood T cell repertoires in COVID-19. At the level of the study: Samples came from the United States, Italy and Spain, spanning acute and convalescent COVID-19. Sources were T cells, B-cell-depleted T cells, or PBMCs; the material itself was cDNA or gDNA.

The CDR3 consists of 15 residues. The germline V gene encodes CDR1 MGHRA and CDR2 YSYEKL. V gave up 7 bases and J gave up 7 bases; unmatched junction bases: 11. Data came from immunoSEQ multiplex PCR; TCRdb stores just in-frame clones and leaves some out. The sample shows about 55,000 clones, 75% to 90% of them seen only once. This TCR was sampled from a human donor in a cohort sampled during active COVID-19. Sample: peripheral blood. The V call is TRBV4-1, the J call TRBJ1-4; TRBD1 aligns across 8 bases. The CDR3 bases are TGCGCCAGCAACCTTCAGGGGGCGCGAGGTGAAAAACTGTTTTTT. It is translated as CASNLQGARGEKLFF.